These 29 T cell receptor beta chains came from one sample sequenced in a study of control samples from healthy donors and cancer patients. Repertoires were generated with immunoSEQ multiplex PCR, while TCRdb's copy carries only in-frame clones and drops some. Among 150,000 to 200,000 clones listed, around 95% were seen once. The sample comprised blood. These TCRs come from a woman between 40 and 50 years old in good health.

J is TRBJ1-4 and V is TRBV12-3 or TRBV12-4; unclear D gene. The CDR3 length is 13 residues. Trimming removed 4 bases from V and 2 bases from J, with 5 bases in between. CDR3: CASSSGTNEKLFF. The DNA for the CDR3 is TGTGCCAGCAGTTCCGGGACTAATGAAAAACTGTTTTTT.

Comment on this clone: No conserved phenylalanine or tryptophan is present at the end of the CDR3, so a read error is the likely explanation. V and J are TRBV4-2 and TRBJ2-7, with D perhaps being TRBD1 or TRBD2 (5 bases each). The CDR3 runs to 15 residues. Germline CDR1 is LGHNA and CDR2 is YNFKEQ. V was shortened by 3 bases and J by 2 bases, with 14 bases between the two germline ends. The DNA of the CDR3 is TGTGCCAGCAGCCATGAAGACAGCGGTCCCTACGAGCAGTACCTC. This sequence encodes CASSHEDSGPYEQYL.

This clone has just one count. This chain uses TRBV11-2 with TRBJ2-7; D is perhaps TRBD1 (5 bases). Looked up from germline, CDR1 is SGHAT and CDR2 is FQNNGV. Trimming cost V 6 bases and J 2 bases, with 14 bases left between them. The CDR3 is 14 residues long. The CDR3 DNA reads TGTGCCAGCAGATTCACCAGGGTCGCCTACGAGCAGTACTTC. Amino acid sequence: CASRFTRVAYEQYF.

Written as DNA, the CDR3 is TGCGCCAGCAGCCACCGGGGGGGAGACAGCACAGATACGCAGTATTTT. Amino acids: CASSHRGGDSTDTQYF. The genes are TRBV4-1 and TRBJ2-3; TRBD2 aligns across 8 bases. Germline CDR1 and CDR2: MGHRA and YSYEKL. This CDR3 spans 16 amino acids. V shed 3 bases and J 0 bases; nucleotides not matched to a gene: 5.

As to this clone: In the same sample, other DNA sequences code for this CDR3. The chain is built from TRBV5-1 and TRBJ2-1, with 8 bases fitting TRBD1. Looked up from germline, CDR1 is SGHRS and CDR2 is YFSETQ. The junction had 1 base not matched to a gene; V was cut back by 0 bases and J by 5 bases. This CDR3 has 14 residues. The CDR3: CASSLGQGNNEQFF. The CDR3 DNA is TGCGCCAGCAGCTTGGGACAGGGGAACAATGAGCAGTTCTTC.

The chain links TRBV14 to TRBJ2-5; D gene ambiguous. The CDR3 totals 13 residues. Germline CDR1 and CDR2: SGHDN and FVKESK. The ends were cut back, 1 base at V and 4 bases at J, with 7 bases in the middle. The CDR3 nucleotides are TGTGCCAGCAGCCAAGTCGGTAGAGAGACCCAGTACTTC. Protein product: CASSQVGRETQYF.

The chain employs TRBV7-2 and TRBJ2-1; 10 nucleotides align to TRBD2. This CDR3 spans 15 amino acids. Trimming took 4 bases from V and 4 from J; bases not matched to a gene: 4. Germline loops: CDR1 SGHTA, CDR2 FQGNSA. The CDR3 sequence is CASSSLSGGYNEQFF. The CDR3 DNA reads TGTGCCAGCAGCTCACTTAGCGGGGGGTACAATGAGCAGTTCTTC.

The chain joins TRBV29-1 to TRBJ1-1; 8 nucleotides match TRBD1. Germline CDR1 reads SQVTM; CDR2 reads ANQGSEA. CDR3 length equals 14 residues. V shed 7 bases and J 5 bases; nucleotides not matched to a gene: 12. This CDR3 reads CSAESQGGGTEAFF. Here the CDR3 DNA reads TGCAGCGCCGAATCACAGGGGGGAGGAACTGAAGCTTTCTTT.

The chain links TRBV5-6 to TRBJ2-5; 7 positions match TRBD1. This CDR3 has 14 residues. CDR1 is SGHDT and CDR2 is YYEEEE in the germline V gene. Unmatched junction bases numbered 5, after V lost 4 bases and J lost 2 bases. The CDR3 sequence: CASSIPQGQETQYF. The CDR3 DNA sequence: TGTGCCAGCAGCATACCACAGGGGCAAGAGACCCAGTACTTC. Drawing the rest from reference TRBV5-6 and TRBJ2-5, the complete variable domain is DAGVTQSPTHLIKTRGQQVTLRCSPKSGHDTVSWYQQALGQGPQFIFQYYEEEERQRGNFPDRFSGHQFPNYSSELNVNALLLGDSALYLCASSIPQGQETQYFGPGTRLLVL.

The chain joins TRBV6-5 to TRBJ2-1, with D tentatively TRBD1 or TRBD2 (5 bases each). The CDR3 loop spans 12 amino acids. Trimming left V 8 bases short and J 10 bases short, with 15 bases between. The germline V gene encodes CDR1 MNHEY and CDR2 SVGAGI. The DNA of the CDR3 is TGTGCCAGCCACGGGACCAACTTGGAGCAGTTCTTC. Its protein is CASHGTNLEQFF.

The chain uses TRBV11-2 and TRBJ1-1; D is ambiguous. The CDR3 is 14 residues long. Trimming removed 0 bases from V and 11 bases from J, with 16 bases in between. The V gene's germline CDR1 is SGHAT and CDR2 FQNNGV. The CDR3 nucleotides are TGTGCCAGCAGCTTAGATTGGGAGGGCCGTGAGGCTTTCTTT. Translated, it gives CASSLDWEGREAFF.

This CDR3 reads CASSFGAGVSSYEQYF. CDR3 bases: TGTGCCAGCAGCTTCGGAGCGGGAGTAAGCTCCTACGAGCAGTACTTC. The chain joins TRBV13 to TRBJ2-7; 8 nucleotides align to TRBD2. V was clipped by 3 bases and J by 0 bases; unmatched bases: 7. The germline V gene has CDR1 PRHDT and CDR2 FYEKMQ (reference sequence). The length of the CDR3 is 16 residues.

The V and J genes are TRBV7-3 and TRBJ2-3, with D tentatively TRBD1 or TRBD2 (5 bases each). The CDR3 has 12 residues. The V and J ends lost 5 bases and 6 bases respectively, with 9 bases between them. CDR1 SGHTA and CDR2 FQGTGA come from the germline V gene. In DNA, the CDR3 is TGTGCCAGCAGCCGGGGCCGGGATACGCAGTATTTT. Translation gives CASSRGRDTQYF.

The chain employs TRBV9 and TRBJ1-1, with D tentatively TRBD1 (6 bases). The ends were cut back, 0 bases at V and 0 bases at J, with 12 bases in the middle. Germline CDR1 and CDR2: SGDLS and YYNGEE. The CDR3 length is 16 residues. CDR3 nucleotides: TGTGCCAGCAGCGTAGGAGGGGGGAACATGAACACTGAAGCTTTCTTT. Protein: CASSVGGGNMNTEAFF.

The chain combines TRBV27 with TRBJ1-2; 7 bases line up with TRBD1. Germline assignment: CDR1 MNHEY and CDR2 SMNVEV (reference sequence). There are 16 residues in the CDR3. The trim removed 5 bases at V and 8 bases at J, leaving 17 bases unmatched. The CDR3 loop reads CASSEDRFDRVGGYTF. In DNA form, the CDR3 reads TGTGCCAGCAGTGAGGACAGGTTCGACCGGGTGGGCGGCTACACCTTC.

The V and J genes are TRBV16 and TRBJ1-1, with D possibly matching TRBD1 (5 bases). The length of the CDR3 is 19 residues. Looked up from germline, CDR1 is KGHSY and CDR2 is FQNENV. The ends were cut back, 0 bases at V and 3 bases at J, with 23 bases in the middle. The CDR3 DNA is TGTGCCAGCAGCCAATCGCCTACCCCCCGCGGGGCGGCGGACACTGAAGCTTTCTTT. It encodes CASSQSPTPRGAADTEAFF.

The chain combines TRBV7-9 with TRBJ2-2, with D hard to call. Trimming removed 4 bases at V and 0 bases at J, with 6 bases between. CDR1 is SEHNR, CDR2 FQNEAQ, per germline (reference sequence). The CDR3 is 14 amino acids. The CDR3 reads CASSSDTNTGELFF. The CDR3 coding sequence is TGTGCCAGCAGCTCAGACACGAACACCGGGGAGCTGTTTTTT. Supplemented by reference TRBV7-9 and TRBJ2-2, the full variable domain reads DTGVSQNPRHKITKRGQNVTFRCDPISEHNRLYWYRQTLGQGPEFLTYFQNEAQLEKSRLLSDRFSAERPKGSFSTLEIQRTEQGDSAMYLCASSSDTNTGELFFGEGSRLTVL.

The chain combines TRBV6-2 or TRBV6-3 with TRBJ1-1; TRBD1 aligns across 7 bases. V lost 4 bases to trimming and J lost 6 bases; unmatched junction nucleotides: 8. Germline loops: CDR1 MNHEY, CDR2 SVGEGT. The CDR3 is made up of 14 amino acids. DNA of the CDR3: TGTGCCAGCAGTTTTACTAGACAGGGAGCTGAAGCTTTCTTT. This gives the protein CASSFTRQGAEAFF.

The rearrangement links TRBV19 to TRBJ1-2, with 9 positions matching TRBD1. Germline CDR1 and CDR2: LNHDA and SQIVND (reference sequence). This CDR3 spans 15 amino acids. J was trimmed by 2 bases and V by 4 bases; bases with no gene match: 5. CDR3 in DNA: TGTGCCAGTAGTACTGGACAGGGGTGGAACTATGGCTACACCTTC. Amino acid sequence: CASSTGQGWNYGYTF.

The CDR3 loop is CASSRPQGRNTGELFF. Written as DNA, the CDR3 is TGTGCCAGCAGCCGACCGCAGGGGAGGAACACCGGGGAGCTGTTTTTT. J is TRBJ2-2 and V is TRBV11-3; D possibly corresponds to TRBD1 (6 bases). Germline CDR1 is SGHNT and CDR2 is YENEEA. The CDR3 is 16 residues long. V lost 5 bases and J lost 1, with 14 bases in between.

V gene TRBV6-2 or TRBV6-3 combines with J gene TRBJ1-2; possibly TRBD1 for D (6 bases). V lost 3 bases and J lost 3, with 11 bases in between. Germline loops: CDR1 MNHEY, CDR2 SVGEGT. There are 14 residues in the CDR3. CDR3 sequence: CASSYTGQHYGYTF. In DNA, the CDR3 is TGTGCCAGCAGTTATACGGGACAACACTATGGCTACACCTTC.

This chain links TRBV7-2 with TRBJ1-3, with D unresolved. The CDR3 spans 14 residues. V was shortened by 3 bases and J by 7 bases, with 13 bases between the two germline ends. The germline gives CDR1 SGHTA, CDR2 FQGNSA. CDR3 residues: CASSLNLAGNTIYF. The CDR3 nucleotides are TGTGCCAGCAGCTTGAACCTAGCCGGTAACACCATATATTTT.

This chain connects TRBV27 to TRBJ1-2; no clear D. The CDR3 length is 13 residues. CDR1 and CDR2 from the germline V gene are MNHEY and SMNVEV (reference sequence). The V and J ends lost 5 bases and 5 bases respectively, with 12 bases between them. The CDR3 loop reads CASSPVGLYGYTF. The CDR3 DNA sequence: TGTGCCAGCAGTCCCGTAGGGCTTTATGGCTACACCTTC.

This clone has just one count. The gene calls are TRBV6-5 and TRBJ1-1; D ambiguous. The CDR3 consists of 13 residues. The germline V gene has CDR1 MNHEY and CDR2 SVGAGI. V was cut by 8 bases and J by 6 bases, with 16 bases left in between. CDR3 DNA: TGTGCCAGCGGCGTTAGAGGGTCTGCTGAAGCTTTCTTT. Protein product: CASGVRGSAEAFF.

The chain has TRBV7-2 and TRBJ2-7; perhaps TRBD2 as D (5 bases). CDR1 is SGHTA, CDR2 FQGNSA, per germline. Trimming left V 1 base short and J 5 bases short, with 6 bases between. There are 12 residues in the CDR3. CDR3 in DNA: TGTGCCAGCAGCTTAGGGAGGAACGAGCAGTACTTC. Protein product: CASSLGRNEQYF.

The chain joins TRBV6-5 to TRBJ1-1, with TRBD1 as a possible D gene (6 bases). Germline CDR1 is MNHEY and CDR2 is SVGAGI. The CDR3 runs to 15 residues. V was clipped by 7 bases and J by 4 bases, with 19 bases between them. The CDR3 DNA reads TGTGCCAGCATGTATAGGGCAGGGGTCAGCACTGAAGCTTTCTTT. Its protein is CASMYRAGVSTEAFF.

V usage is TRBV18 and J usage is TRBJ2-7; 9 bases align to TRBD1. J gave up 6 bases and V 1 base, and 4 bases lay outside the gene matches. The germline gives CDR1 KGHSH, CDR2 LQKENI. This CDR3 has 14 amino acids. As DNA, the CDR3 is TGTGCCAGCTCACCACAACAGGGGGCGGGCGAGCAGTACTTC. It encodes CASSPQQGAGEQYF.

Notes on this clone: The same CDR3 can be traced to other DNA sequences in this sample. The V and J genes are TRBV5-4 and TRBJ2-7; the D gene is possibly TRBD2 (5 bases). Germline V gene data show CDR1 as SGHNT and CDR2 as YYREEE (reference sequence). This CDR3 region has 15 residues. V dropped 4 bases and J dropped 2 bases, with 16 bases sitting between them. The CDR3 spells CASSPGTAVTYEQYF. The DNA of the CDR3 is TGTGCCAGCAGCCCCGGAACAGCGGTTACCTACGAGCAGTACTTC.

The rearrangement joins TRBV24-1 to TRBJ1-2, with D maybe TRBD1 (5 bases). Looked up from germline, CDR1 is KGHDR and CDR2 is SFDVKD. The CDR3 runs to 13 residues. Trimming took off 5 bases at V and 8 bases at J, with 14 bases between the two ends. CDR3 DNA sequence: TGTGCCACCAGTGGGTCACCAGGGTGCGGCTACACCTTC. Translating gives CATSGSPGCGYTF.